This entry lists 4 T cell receptor beta chains sequenced from one sample in a study of blood T cell repertoires in COVID-19. Sequenced by immunoSEQ multiplex PCR; TCRdb stores in-frame clones only, minus some. The sample holds 60,000 to 80,000 clones, approximately 80% seen once. The sequencing input was peripheral blood. Receptors were obtained from a middle-aged man with COVID-19, enrolled during active disease.

V and J are TRBV11-2 and TRBJ2-7, with 7 bases aligning to TRBD1. Per germline, CDR1 SGHAT and CDR2 FQNNGV. Germline trimming cut 3 bases from V and 12 bases from J; bases unmatched to any gene: 14. The CDR3 contains 14 residues. This CDR3 is CASSFRVGGAGGYF. The CDR3 DNA follows: TGTGCCAGCAGCTTTAGGGTCGGTGGAGCAGGGGGGTACTTC.

The rearrangement uses TRBV18 and TRBJ2-2; TRBD1 might be the D (6 bases). V shed 3 bases and J shed 0 bases, with 8 bases lying between them. The CDR3 sequence is 15 residues long. Germline CDR1 KGHSH, CDR2 LQKENI. The CDR3 protein is CASSPRGSNTGELFF. For the CDR3, the DNA is TGTGCCAGCTCACCGAGGGGGTCGAACACCGGGGAGCTGTTTTTT.

V is TRBV19 and J is TRBJ1-5; 8 nucleotides line up with TRBD1. J was trimmed by 2 bases and V by 5 bases; bases with no gene match: 5. Germline CDR1 LNHDA, CDR2 SQIVND (reference sequence). CDR3 size: 15 residues. Here the CDR3 reads CASSPQGGGNQPQHF. CDR3 DNA sequence: TGTGCCAGTAGTCCACAGGGGGGGGGCAATCAGCCCCAGCATTTT.

The CDR3 bases are TGTGCCATCGTCGACAGGGTCCACGAGCAGTACTTC. This sequence encodes CAIVDRVHEQYF. V is TRBV6-5 and J is TRBJ2-7, with 7 bases aligning to TRBD1. Looked up from germline, CDR1 is MNHEY and CDR2 is SVGAGI. The CDR3 totals 12 residues. V lost 10 bases to trimming and J lost 5 bases; unmatched junction nucleotides: 8.